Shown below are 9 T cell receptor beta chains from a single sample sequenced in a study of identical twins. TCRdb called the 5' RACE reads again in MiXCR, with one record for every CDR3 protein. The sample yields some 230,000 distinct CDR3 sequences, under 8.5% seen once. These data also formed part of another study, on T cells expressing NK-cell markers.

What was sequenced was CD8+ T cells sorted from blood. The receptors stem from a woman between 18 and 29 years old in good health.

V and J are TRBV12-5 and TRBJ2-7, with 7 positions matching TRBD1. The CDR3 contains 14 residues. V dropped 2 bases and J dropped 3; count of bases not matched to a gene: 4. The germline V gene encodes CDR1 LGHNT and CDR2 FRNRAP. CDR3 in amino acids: CASGLFGTDYEQYF. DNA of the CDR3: TGTGCTAGTGGTTTGTTCGGGACAGACTACGAGCAGTACTTC.

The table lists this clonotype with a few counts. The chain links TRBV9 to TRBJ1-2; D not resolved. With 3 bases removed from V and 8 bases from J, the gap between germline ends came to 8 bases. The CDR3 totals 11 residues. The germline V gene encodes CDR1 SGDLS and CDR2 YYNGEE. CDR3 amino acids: CASSATLGYTF. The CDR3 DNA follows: TGTGCCAGCAGCGCTACTCTCGGCTACACCTTC.

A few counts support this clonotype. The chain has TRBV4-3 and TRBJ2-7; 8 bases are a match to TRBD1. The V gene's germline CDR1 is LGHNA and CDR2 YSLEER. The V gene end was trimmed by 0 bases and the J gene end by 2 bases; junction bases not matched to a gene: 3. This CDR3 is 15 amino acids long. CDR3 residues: CASSQDRGPAYEQYF. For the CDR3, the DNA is TGCGCCAGCAGCCAAGACAGGGGGCCGGCCTACGAGCAGTACTTC.

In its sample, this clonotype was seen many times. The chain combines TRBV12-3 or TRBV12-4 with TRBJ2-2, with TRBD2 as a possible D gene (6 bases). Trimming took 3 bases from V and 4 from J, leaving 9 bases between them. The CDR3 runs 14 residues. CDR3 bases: TGTGCCAGCAGTTTTCCAGCGGGCACCGGGGAGCTGTTTTTT. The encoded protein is CASSFPAGTGELFF.

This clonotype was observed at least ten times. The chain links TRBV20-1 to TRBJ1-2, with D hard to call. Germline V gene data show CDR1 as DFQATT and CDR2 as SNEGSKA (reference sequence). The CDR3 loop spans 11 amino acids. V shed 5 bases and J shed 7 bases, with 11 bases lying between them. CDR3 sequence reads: CSAHLPAGYTF. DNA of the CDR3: TGCAGTGCTCACCTACCGGCTGGCTACACCTTC.

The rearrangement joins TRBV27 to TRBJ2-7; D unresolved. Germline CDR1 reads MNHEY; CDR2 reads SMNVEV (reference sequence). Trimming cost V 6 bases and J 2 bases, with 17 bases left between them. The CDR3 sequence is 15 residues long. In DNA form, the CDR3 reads TGTGCCAGCAGCCTAAGAGGTGCAGTTGCCTACGAGCAGTACTTC. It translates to CASSLRGAVAYEQYF.

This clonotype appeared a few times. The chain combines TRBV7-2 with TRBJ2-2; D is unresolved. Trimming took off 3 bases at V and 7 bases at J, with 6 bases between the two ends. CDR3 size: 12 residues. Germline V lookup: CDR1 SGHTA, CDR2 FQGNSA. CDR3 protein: CASSFEFGELFF. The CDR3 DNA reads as TGTGCCAGCAGCTTTGAGTTCGGGGAGCTGTTTTTT.

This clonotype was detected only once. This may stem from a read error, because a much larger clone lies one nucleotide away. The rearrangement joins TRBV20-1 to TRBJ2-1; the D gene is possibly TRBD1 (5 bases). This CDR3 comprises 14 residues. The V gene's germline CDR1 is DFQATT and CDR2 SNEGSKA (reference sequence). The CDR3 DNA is TGCAGTGCTAGACCCCTGACAGCCTACAATCAGCAGTTCTTC. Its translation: CSARPLTAYNQQFF.

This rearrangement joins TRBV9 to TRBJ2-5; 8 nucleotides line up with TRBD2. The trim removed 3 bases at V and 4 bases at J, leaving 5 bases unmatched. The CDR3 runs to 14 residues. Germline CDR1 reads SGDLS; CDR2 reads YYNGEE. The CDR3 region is CASSGDSGAETQYF. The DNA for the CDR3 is TGTGCCAGCAGCGGGGATAGCGGGGCAGAGACCCAGTACTTC.